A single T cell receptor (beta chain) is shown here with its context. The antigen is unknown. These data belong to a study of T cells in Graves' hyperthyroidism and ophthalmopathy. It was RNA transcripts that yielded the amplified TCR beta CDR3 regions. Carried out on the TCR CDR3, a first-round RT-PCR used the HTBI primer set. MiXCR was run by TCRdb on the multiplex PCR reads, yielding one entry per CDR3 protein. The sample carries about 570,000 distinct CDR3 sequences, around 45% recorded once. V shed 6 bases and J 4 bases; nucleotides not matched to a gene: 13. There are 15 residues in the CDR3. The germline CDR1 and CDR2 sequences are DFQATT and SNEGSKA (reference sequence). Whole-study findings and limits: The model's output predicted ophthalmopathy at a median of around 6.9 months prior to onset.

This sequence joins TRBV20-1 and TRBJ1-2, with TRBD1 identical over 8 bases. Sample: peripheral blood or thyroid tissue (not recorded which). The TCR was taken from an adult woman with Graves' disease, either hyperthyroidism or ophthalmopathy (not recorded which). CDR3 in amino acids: CSARLPGTGPYGYTF. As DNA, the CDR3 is TGCAGTGCCCGATTACCCGGGACAGGCCCCTATGGCTACACCTTC.